These 4 T cell receptor beta chains share one sample of origin, sequenced in a study of T-cell reconstitution after alpha-beta-depleted transplantation in children. Preparing the TCRbeta library involved the use of unique molecular identifiers. TCRdb reprocessed the PCR reads with MiXCR, giving one entry per CDR3 protein. The sample lists approximately 300,000 distinct CDR3 sequences, almost 8% seen once, with approximately 9% in the top ten. What these receptors recognize is not known. Broader study findings: Among T cells one year after transplant, newly produced cells accounted for most counts and diversity.

Sequenced material: peripheral blood, taken 360 days after TCRalphabeta/CD19-depleted stem cell transplant. The receptors here all came from a female patient between 2 and 15 years old who had a stem cell transplant for Fanconi anemia, so the T cells may come from the graft donor.

The rearrangement joins TRBV18 to TRBJ1-1, with D tentatively TRBD1 (5 bases). V shed 1 base and J shed 1 base, with 16 bases lying between them. The CDR3 is made up of 17 amino acids. CDR1 is KGHSH and CDR2 is LQKENI in the germline V gene. The CDR3 DNA is TGTGCCAGCTCACCACTTGGGGCGGGGCAGGGGAACACTGAAGCTTTCTTT. It yields the protein CASSPLGAGQGNTEAFF.

This clonotype was counted ten times or more. The chain carries TRBV10-3 and TRBJ2-7; D is possibly TRBD1 (7 bases). The V gene lost 10 bases and the J gene lost 6 bases, with 19 bases spanning the gap. The CDR3 is made up of 13 amino acids. Germline CDR1 ENHRY, CDR2 SYGVKD. For the CDR3, the DNA is TGTGCCACCCTAGCGACAGGGACCTCCGAGCAGTACGTC. This encodes CATLATGTSEQYV.

The chain links TRBV12-3 or TRBV12-4 to TRBJ1-1; unclear D gene. The CDR3 is 16 amino acids. Trimming removed 2 bases at V and 3 bases at J, with 16 bases between. CDR3 sequence: CASSLRVGRSHTEAFF. The DNA for the CDR3 is TGTGCCAGCAGTTTACGAGTCGGCAGGTCCCACACTGAAGCTTTCTTT.

The chain is built from TRBV20-1 and TRBJ1-5, with D possibly matching TRBD1 (5 bases). V was shortened by 0 bases and J by 7 bases, with 19 bases between the two germline ends. Germline V lookup: CDR1 DFQATT, CDR2 SNEGSKA (reference sequence). This CDR3 region has 16 residues. CDR3 bases: TGCAGTGCTAGAGATAGGACGCTCAAGAGGGGACAGCCCCAGCATTTT. It specifies CSARDRTLKRGQPQHF.